This T cell receptor (beta chain) was sequenced in a study of blood T cell repertoires in COVID-19 (dated by TCRdb to the early 2020s). General notes on the study: Collaborator samples came from the United States, Italy and Spain and covered acute and convalescent phases of COVID-19. Samples came from the ongoing ImmuneRACE study (first 160 participants) plus 1,254 subjects from 6 global collaborators. Where HLA class I and class II types were available, the types were taken from metadata supplied by the sample provider, not from assay-based typing. A freely available public database, intended as a resource for researchers studying the immune response to SARS-CoV-2, is where the repertoires were released. Subjects who had been exposed to COVID-19, were actively infected with it, or had recovered from it provided the deeply sampled blood TCRbeta repertoires that made up the dataset. The prospective study material was composed of cDNA or gDNA derived from T cells, B-cell-depleted T cells, or PBMCs. Sample metadata almost always included a de-identified subject ID, COVID-19 status, age in years and sex. What the authors observed across the whole study: Clinical and demographic metadata were provided uncurated, with the amount varying by source and participant.

The immunoSEQ Assay, a bias-controlled multiplex PCR, was used to amplify TCRbeta CDR3 regions from genomic DNA. As for the authors' bioinformatics: The number of nucleated cells in each sample was estimated from the amplification of reference gene primers within the assay. Sequence reads were collapsed and filtered to measure the absolute abundance of every unique TCRbeta CDR3 rearrangement. For each sample, productive Simpson clonality was calculated as the square root of Simpson's diversity index over productive rearrangements. This immuneACCESS table, as held by TCRdb, lists in-frame sequences with V and J called but not all clones. Of the missing ones, under half trace to an unresolved V gene in checked studies; the others have no known cause. The DNA was the basis for D and trimming; V, J and clone size are from that table. Counted in this sample were more than 100,000 clones; approximately 80% of them appeared once. Of the sample, around 3.9% falls within the top ten clones.

Points on this clone: There is no known antigen for this receptor. No base qualities exist here, and no much larger clone lies one base off it.

Each collaborating institution followed its own protocols to collect whole blood in K2EDTA tubes. For TCRbeta analysis, collaborator samples were shipped as frozen whole blood, as isolated PBMCs, or as DNA extracted from either sample type. At the junction V is shortened by 4 bases and J by 6 bases, with 10 bases in between. The germline V gene gives CDR1 as SQVTM and CDR2 as ANQGSEA. From the cysteine up to the phenylalanine, the CDR3 has a length of 12 residues. Only the CDR3 DNA stays, 36 bases, in frame from base 1. The chain couples TRBV29-1 to TRBJ2-1, with the D gene not confidently named. The specimen sequenced was peripheral blood. This TCR was recovered from a woman of 80 years or more with acute or convalescent COVID-19. The CDR3: CSVGAFSNEQFF. The nucleotide sequence reads TGCAGCGTTGGAGCTTTCTCCAATGAGCAGTTCTTC.